Reported below is one T cell receptor beta chain. This sample was taken from a study of cytomegalovirus exposure and HLA in healthy donors. Researchers ran the PCR with 60 Vbeta and 13 Jbeta primers. Repertoires were generated with immunoSEQ multiplex PCR, while TCRdb's copy carries only in-frame clones and drops some. Here the sample spans some 150,000 clones, around 80% being singletons. The donors gave bone marrow, and they were healthy. The sequence was obtained from a man aged 35-49 years in good health and CMV-seropositive. The sequenced sample was PBMCs.

Here the CDR3 reads CASSLRTSNEQFF. CDR3 in DNA: TGTGCCAGCAGCTTAAGGACTAGCAACGAGCAGTTCTTC. The chain is built from TRBV11-2 and TRBJ2-1; TRBD2 aligns across 8 bases. Looked up from germline, CDR1 is SGHAT and CDR2 is FQNNGV. The CDR3 extends over 13 amino acids. Trimming at V came to 2 bases and at J to 10 bases, leaving 4 bases not matched to a gene.